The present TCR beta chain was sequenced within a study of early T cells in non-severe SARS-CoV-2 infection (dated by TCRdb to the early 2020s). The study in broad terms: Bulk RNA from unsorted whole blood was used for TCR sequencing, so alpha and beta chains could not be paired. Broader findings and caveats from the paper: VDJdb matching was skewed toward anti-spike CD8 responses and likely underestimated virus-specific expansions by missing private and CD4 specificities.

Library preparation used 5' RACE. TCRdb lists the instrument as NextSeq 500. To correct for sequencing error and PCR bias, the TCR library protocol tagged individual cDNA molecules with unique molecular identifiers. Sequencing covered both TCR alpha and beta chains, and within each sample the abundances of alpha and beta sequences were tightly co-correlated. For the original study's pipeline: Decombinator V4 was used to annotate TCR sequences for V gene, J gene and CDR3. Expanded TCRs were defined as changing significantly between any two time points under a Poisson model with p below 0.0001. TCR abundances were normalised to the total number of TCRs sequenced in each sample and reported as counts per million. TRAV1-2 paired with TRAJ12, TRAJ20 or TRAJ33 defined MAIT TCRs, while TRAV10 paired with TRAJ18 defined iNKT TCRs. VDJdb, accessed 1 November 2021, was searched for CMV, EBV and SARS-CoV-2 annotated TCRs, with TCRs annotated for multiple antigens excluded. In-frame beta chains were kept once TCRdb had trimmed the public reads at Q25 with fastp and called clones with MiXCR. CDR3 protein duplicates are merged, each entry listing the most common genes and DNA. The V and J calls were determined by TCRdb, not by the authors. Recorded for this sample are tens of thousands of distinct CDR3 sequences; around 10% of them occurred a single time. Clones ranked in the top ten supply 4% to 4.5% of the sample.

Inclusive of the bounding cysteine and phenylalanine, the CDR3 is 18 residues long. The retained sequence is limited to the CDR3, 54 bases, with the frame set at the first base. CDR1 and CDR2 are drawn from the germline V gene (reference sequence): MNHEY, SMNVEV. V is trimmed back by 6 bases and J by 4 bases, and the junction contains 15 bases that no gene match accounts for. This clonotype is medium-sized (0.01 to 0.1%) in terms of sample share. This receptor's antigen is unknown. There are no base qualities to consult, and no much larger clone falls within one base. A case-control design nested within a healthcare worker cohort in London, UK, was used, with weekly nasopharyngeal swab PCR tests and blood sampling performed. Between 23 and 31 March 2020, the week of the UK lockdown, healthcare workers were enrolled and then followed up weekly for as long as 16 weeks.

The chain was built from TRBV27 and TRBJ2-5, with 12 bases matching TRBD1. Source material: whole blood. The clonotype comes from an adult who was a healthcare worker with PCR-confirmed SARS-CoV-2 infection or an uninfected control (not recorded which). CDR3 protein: CASSPPFGTGGSGETQYF. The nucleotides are TGTGCCAGCAGCCCCCCGTTCGGGACAGGGGGCTCGGGAGAGACCCAGTACTTC.